This T cell receptor (beta chain) is drawn from a study of blood T cell repertoires in COVID-19 (dated by TCRdb to between 2020 and 2021). The study in broad terms: For ImmuneRACE Cohort 3, a participant was defined as recovered based on two consecutive negative NP/OP PCR tests, clearance by a healthcare professional, or resolution of symptoms. Samples from collaborators originated in the United States, Italy and Spain and spanned both the acute and convalescent phases of COVID-19. The prospective study material was composed of cDNA or gDNA derived from T cells, B-cell-depleted T cells, or PBMCs. The samples were drawn from the first 160 participants of the ongoing ImmuneRACE study and from 950 to 1,500 subjects provided by 6 global collaborators. Deeply sampled blood TCRbeta repertoires from subjects exposed to, actively infected with, or recovered from COVID-19 were included in the dataset. Sample metadata almost always included a de-identified subject ID, COVID-19 status, age in years and sex. Where HLA class I and class II types were available, the types were taken from metadata supplied by the sample provider, not from assay-based typing. A freely available public database, intended as a resource for researchers studying the immune response to SARS-CoV-2, is where the repertoires were released.

Participants in the prospective study were aged about 18 to 89 years, lived in 20 to 25 United States geographic areas, and enrolled through a virtual design. In the prospective study, participants were assigned to cohorts based on the clinical history participants reported in a screening survey and a study questionnaire. Mobile phlebotomists in the prospective study collected whole blood, serum and a nasopharyngeal or oropharyngeal swab from every participant. Additional blood draws and questionnaires over an approximately two-month period could optionally be provided by prospective study participants. Prospective study blood samples were shipped either frozen or at room temperature before DNA extraction. The immunoSEQ Assay, a bias-controlled multiplex PCR, was used to amplify TCRbeta CDR3 regions from genomic DNA. The authors' pipeline ran thus. Within the assay, amplification of reference gene primers was used to estimate how many nucleated cells each sample contained. To quantify the absolute abundance of each unique TCRbeta CDR3 rearrangement, sequence reads were collapsed and filtered. For each sample, productive Simpson clonality was calculated as the square root of Simpson's diversity index across productive rearrangements. TCRdb mirrors the immuneACCESS table, restricted to in-frame sequences. Some clones are absent from its copies; in checked studies, under half trace to an unresolved V gene, and the reason for the others is unknown. V and J calls and clone size are copied from that table; D and trimming were computed from the DNA. Present in this sample are about 230,000 clones, roughly nine tenths of which were seen just once. The ten largest clonotypes hold over 3% of the sample.

At the junction V is shortened by 6 bases and J by 7 bases, with 16 bases in between. The CDR3 covers 15 residues, taking in both the cysteine and the phenylalanine. The CDR3 DNA has 45 bases and is translated from base 1. Points on this clone: Its antigen is not yet known. The input lacks base qualities; no much larger clone sits a single base away.

The investigation overall reported the following: How much clinical and demographic metadata was included differed by source and by participant, and the metadata was provided uncurated.

Sample: PBMCs or T cells enriched from blood (not recorded which). The receptor was derived from a woman between 50 and 59 years old in a cohort exposed to, infected with or recovered from COVID-19 (not recorded which). Recombination linked TRBV23-1 to TRBJ1-6; the D gene cannot be named for sure. TRBV23-1 has ORF status, its function being uncertain. The nucleotide sequence is TGCGCCAGCAGCCCCCATAGAGGTATAAATTCACCCCTCCACTTT. Its translation reads: CASSPHRGINSPLHF.